This is a list of T cell receptor beta chains from one sample in a study of cytomegalovirus exposure and HLA in healthy donors. Sequencing used immunoSEQ multiplex PCR; TCRdb keeps in-frame clones, though not all of them. The sample holds around 100,000 clones, approximately 81% seen once. The material sequenced was PBMCs. These receptors originate from a man aged 18 to 30 in good health and CMV-seropositive. Both conserved end residues are trimmed from each CDR3.

V,length,J,CDR3
TRBV6-1,13,TRBJ2-1,ASSLLAGGSNEQF
TRBV18,14,TRBJ2-2,ASSPPGKGETGELF
TRBV28,14,TRBJ2-1,ASSPGTGGRYNEQF
TRBV28,13,TRBJ1-1,ASSPGGVWVTEAF
TRBV7-9,14,TRBJ2-2,ASSPSAIAGGGELF
TRBV30,15,TRBJ1-4,AWSNYKKDTMNEKLF
TRBV7-6,13,TRBJ1-3,ASSPGQGTGNTIY
TRBV5-1,13,TRBJ1-5,ASSPGQGSNQPQH
TRBV30,16,TRBJ1-2,AWIPRSTTGGKAYGYT
TRBV29-1,12,TRBJ1-2,SVSVGQGGYGYT
TRBV5-1,12,TRBJ1-4,ASSLAGFGEKLF
TRBV27,13,TRBJ1-5,ASRPNRDFNQPQH
TRBV5-1,11,TRBJ1-4,ASSGEGVEKLF
TRBV10-1,11,TRBJ2-2,ASSLQGTGELF
TRBV28,12,TRBJ2-3,ASSFGQITDTQY
TRBV9,14,TRBJ2-5,ASSVGDRGKEETQY
TRBV28,13,TRBJ2-6,ASSSTGAGANVLT
TRBV5-4,13,TRBJ2-1,ASSTPGGGYNEQF
TRBV9,12,TRBJ2-7,ASSASSGSYEQY
TRBV7-9,10,TRBJ1-2,ASSLGGNGYT
TRBV10-1,8,TRBJ1-3,AREEDTIY
TRBV6-5,11,TRBJ2-7,ASSRRDYHEQY
TRBV7-9,12,TRBJ1-4,ASSLGANNEKLF
TRBV19,13,TRBJ2-2,ASSDREWGTGELF
TRBV2,11,TRBJ2-3,ASRGGLTDTQY
TRBV18,12,TRBJ1-4,ASSPRDRNEKLF
TRBV25-1,11,TRBJ1-1,ASSELRGMEAF
TRBV30,9,TRBJ1-1,AWTQGPEAF
TRBV5-4,17,TRBJ2-1,ASSSWGLAGGGSYNEQF
TRBV5-4,13,TRBJ2-7,ASSLRTGSSYEQY
TRBV7-6,12,TRBJ1-4,ASSRDRGGEKLF
TRBV6-5,11,TRBJ1-5,ASSYMQGQPQH
TRBV5-1,13,TRBJ1-5,ASSQTTGSNQPQH
TRBV7-9,11,TRBJ2-1,ASSGDRGPGEF
TRBV4-1,16,TRBJ2-1,ASSQGTSGALGYNEQF
TRBV29-1,11,TRBJ2-5,SVNDRGQETQY
TRBV7-6,14,TRBJ2-1,ASSSPPGGIGNEQF
TRBV28,13,TRBJ2-5,ASARLAGGQETQY
TRBV19,13,TRBJ1-1,ASSMGVQGDTEAF
TRBV19,12,TRBJ2-5,ASSDIAGGTTQY
TRBV5-1,14,TRBJ2-5,ASSTRQGVFGETQY
TRBV4-1,13,TRBJ2-1,ASSSGTSGVGEQF
TRBV7-9,13,TRBJ1-4,ASRPFTGLDEKLF
TRBV28,14,TRBJ2-7,ASSLSGTGYLLGQY
TRBV27,17,TRBJ1-3,ASSLYPLTGALSGNTIY
TRBV15,14,TRBJ1-4,ATSDSDRDWREKLF